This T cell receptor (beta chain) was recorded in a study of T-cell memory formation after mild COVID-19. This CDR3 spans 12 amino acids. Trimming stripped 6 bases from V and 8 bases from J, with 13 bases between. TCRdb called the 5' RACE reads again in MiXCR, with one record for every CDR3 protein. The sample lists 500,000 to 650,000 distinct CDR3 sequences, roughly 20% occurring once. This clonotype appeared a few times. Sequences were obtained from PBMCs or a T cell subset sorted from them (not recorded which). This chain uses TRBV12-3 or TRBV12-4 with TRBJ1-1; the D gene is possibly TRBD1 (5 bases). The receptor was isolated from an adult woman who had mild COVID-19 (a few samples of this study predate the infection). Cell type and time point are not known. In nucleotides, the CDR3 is TGTGCCAGCAGGACCAGGGTATCCGAAGCTTTCTTT. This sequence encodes CASRTRVSEAFF.